The 25 T cell receptor beta chains in this list originate from one sample, sequenced in a study of response to subunit inactivated influenza vaccine. MiXCR, run by TCRdb on the RT-PCR reads, gives a single entry per CDR3 protein. The table has about 700,000 distinct CDR3 sequences, over 11% seen once. Specimen: PBMCs from blood, collected around 15 days before vaccination. The receptors originated from a man aged 50 to 60 who received an inactivated influenza vaccine.

This clonotype showed up just a few times. V and J are TRBV7-6 and TRBJ1-3; D not certain. This CDR3 comprises 12 residues. Per germline, CDR1 SGHVS and CDR2 FNYEAQ. V lost 6 bases and J lost 14, with 17 bases in between. CDR3 DNA: TGTGCCAGCAGTTCGGACGGATTCATCTTATATTTT. It codes for CASSSDGFILYF.

This clonotype was observed a few times. This rearrangement joins TRBV6-1 to TRBJ2-7, with D perhaps given as TRBD1 or TRBD2 (6 bases each). V was shortened by 7 bases and J by 3 bases, with 19 bases between the two germline ends. There are 15 residues in the CDR3. From germline, CDR1 is MNHNS and CDR2 SASEGT. This chain's CDR3 is CASTPRRRGFYEQYF. CDR3 sequence (DNA): TGTGCCAGCACGCCACGCCGGAGGGGGTTCTACGAGCAGTACTTC.

This clonotype was detected a few times. This chain uses TRBV20-1 with TRBJ1-2, with 8 bases matching TRBD1. From germline, CDR1 is DFQATT and CDR2 SNEGSKA (reference sequence). The V and J ends lost 0 bases and 3 bases, in that order; junction bases with no gene match: 6. This CDR3 has 15 residues. The CDR3 here is CSARDQRGQDYGYTF. CDR3 coding DNA: TGCAGTGCTAGAGATCAACGGGGACAGGACTATGGCTACACCTTC.

The chain carries TRBV6-1 and TRBJ2-5, with D maybe TRBD2 (5 bases). Trimming left V 6 bases short and J 2 bases short, with 16 bases between. The CDR3 runs to 15 residues. Germline V gives CDR1 MNHNS, CDR2 SASEGT. CDR3 amino acids: CASRPTIGVQETQYF. CDR3 coding DNA: TGTGCCAGCAGACCGACTATCGGGGTTCAAGAGACCCAGTACTTC.

This clonotype appeared a few times. The chain employs TRBV19 and TRBJ2-7; 7 nucleotides align to TRBD1. After removal of 4 bases from V and 0 bases from J, the junction contained 6 bases not matched to a gene. CDR1 is LNHDA and CDR2 is SQIVND in the germline V gene (reference sequence). This CDR3 is built from 15 residues. CDR3 nucleotide sequence: TGTGCCAGTAGTAACACAGGGGTCCTCTCCTACGAGCAGTACTTC. Its translation: CASSNTGVLSYEQYF.

This chain connects TRBV4-3 to TRBJ2-3; 14 bases map to TRBD2. Unmatched junction bases numbered 4, after V lost 4 bases and J lost 4 bases. This CDR3 is 16 amino acids long. The germline V gene encodes CDR1 LGHNA and CDR2 YSLEER. The CDR3 spells CASSPGTSGSSDTQYF. CDR3 coding DNA: TGCGCCAGCAGCCCAGGGACTAGCGGGAGTTCAGATACGCAGTATTTT.

The chain carries TRBV27 and TRBJ2-2, with 8 bases identical to TRBD1. V dropped 7 bases and J dropped 4; count of bases not matched to a gene: 8. Germline V lookup: CDR1 MNHEY, CDR2 SMNVEV (reference sequence). The CDR3 contains 15 residues. DNA for the CDR3: TGTGCCAGCACCCACGGACAGGGAAGCACCGGGGAGCTGTTTTTT. Translating it yields CASTHGQGSTGELFF.

This clonotype was seen only a few times. V gene TRBV9 combines with J gene TRBJ2-1, with TRBD2 matching over 9 bases. J lost 8 bases, V lost 4 bases, and 13 bases had no gene match. The CDR3 extends over 16 amino acids. From germline, CDR1 is SGDLS and CDR2 YYNGEE. The DNA of the CDR3 is TGTGCCAGCAGCACCCGACTAGCGGCCTTGGGCGATGAGCAGTTCTTC. Translating gives CASSTRLAALGDEQFF.

This clonotype occurred many times. V and J are TRBV7-2 and TRBJ1-1; tentative D call: TRBD1 (5 bases). CDR1 SGHTA and CDR2 FQGNSA come from the germline V gene. Between the trimmed V and J ends, which lost 5 bases and 1 base, there was a span of 14 bases. This CDR3 region has 15 residues. In DNA form, the CDR3 reads TGTGCCAGCAGCCTGAAGGGGCAGAGGAACACTGAAGCTTTCTTT. It is translated as CASSLKGQRNTEAFF.

There are a few counts of this clonotype. The chain is built from TRBV6-5 and TRBJ2-7; 11 bases agree with TRBD1. The CDR3 covers 14 residues. Trimming removed 2 bases from V and 6 bases from J; junction bases left unmatched: 3. Germline V lookup: CDR1 MNHEY, CDR2 SVGAGI. In DNA form, the CDR3 reads TGTGCCAGCAGTTACCGGGACAGGGGGACCGAGCAGTACTTC. This encodes CASSYRDRGTEQYF.

This CDR3 reads CASSLTGPGTGNEKLFF. For the CDR3, the DNA is TGTGCCAGCAGTTTGACGGGCCCGGGAACAGGCAATGAAAAACTGTTTTTT. The chain combines TRBV6-5 with TRBJ1-4; maybe TRBD1 (5 bases). The germline V gene encodes CDR1 MNHEY and CDR2 SVGAGI. The CDR3 spans 17 residues. The germline V and J ends were trimmed by 4 bases and 5 bases, with 20 bases remaining between them.

This clonotype was seen only a few times. The chain employs TRBV5-1 and TRBJ1-1, with D possibly matching TRBD1 (5 bases). Trimming pared 0 bases from V and 8 bases from J, leaving 11 bases between. The CDR3 contains 13 residues. In germline, CDR1 is SGHRS, CDR2 YFSETQ. The CDR3 loop is CASSLVGAPEAFF. CDR3 DNA sequence: TGCGCCAGCAGCTTGGTAGGGGCGCCCGAAGCTTTCTTT.

The rearrangement uses TRBV10-3 and TRBJ1-4, with D tentatively TRBD1 (5 bases). The CDR3 totals 15 residues. Trimming removed 0 bases at V and 5 bases at J, with 10 bases between. Germline V CDR1 and CDR2: ENHRY, SYGVKD. The CDR3 DNA is TGTGCCATCAGTGAGTCTTGGACATCGAATGAAAAACTGTTTTTT. Protein sequence: CAISESWTSNEKLFF.

The CDR3 bases are TGTGCCAGCAGCTTTACCCAGGGGTACGAGCAGTACTTC. Protein: CASSFTQGYEQYF. V usage is TRBV7-9 and J usage is TRBJ2-7; D might be TRBD1 (6 bases). Per the germline V gene, CDR1 is SEHNR and CDR2 is FQNEAQ (reference sequence). Trimming cost V 3 bases and J 4 bases, with 10 bases left between them. This CDR3 is 13 amino acids long.

In this sample, this clonotype turned up a few times. The V gene is TRBV9, the J gene TRBJ2-1; no reliable D call. The CDR3 covers 13 residues. Germline V lookup: CDR1 SGDLS, CDR2 YYNGEE. V was trimmed by 0 bases and J by 4 bases, leaving 5 bases between them. The CDR3 sequence is CASSVAQYNEQFF. The CDR3 nucleotides read TGTGCCAGCAGCGTAGCACAGTACAATGAGCAGTTCTTC. The full variable domain, rest sourced from reference TRBV9 and TRBJ2-1, is DSGVTQTPKHLITATGQRVTLRCSPRSGDLSVYWYQQSLDQGLQFLIQYYNGEERAKGNILERFSAQQFPDLHSELNLSSLELGDSALYFCASSVAQYNEQFFGPGTRLTVL.

The chain joins TRBV3-1 to TRBJ2-1; the match to TRBD2 covers 11 bases. The CDR3 totals 16 residues. Trimming took 0 bases from V and 7 from J; bases not matched to a gene: 5. In germline, CDR1 is LGHDT, CDR2 YNNKEL (reference sequence). As DNA, the CDR3 is TGTGCCAGCAGCCAAGAACTTAGCGGGGGGGCGAATGAGCAGTTCTTC. It specifies CASSQELSGGANEQFF.

This clonotype showed up just a few times. The V gene is TRBV29-1, the J gene TRBJ1-3; maybe TRBD1 (6 bases). The CDR3 covers 14 residues. Per germline, CDR1 SQVTM and CDR2 ANQGSEA. Deletions cut 7 bases from V and 0 bases from J, with 13 bases between. The CDR3 DNA reads TGCAGCGCCCGTGGGACATCCTCTGGAAACACCATATATTTT. Translated: CSARGTSSGNTIYF.

This clonotype was seen at least ten times. The chain combines TRBV5-1 with TRBJ2-7; D is possibly TRBD1 or TRBD2 (5 bases each). Trimming took 0 bases from V and 4 from J, leaving 17 bases between them. The germline V gene encodes CDR1 SGHRS and CDR2 YFSETQ. The CDR3 is 16 residues long. The CDR3 loop is CASSLARDGPGYEQYF. The CDR3 DNA is TGCGCCAGCAGCTTGGCCAGGGACGGTCCGGGGTACGAGCAGTACTTC.

The chain uses TRBV20-1 and TRBJ2-5; the D gene is possibly TRBD2 (5 bases). The V and J ends lost 6 bases and 4 bases respectively, with 15 bases between them. The CDR3 runs 13 residues. CDR1 is DFQATT, CDR2 SNEGSKA, per germline (reference sequence). CDR3 region: CSAVNSRGETQYF. CDR3 bases: TGCAGTGCCGTTAATTCCCGGGGAGAGACCCAGTACTTC.

This clonotype came up a few times. This sequence joins TRBV7-2 and TRBJ2-5; the match to TRBD2 covers 11 bases. With 1 base clipped from V and 5 bases from J, the junction kept 3 bases outside the gene matches. The CDR3 runs 15 residues. CDR1 SGHTA and CDR2 FQGNSA come from the germline V gene. Here the CDR3 DNA reads TGTGCCAGCAGCTTAGTATCTAGCGGGAGGGAGACCCAGTACTTC. This encodes CASSLVSSGRETQYF.

This clonotype was picked up many times. V is TRBV6-1 and J is TRBJ2-1; 9 bases align to TRBD1. The V gene end was trimmed by 6 bases and the J gene end by 0 bases; junction bases not matched to a gene: 0. The CDR3 runs 14 residues. CDR1 MNHNS and CDR2 SASEGT come from the germline V gene. CDR3 amino acids: CASRTGGSYNEQFF. The CDR3 DNA follows: TGTGCCAGCAGGACAGGGGGCTCCTACAATGAGCAGTTCTTC.

This clonotype came up a few times. The rearrangement uses TRBV20-1 and TRBJ2-7; 8 positions match TRBD1. This CDR3 spans 14 amino acids. V shed 5 bases, J shed 1 base, and the junction held 7 bases outside the gene matches. Looked up from germline, CDR1 is DFQATT and CDR2 is SNEGSKA (reference sequence). The CDR3 region has the DNA TGCAGTGCTTTGTTGACAGGGGCATCCTACGAGCAGTACTTC. It codes for CSALLTGASYEQYF.

The table lists this clonotype with a few counts. The chain uses TRBV6-1 and TRBJ2-1; the match to TRBD2 covers 9 bases. The trim removed 5 bases at V and 7 bases at J, leaving 6 bases unmatched. Germline V CDR1 and CDR2: MNHNS, SASEGT. CDR3 length: 14 amino acids. For the CDR3, the DNA is TGTGCCAGCAGTATTCGCGGGGGGGCGAATGAGCAGTTCTTC. Translating it yields CASSIRGGANEQFF.

This clonotype has only a few counts. V is TRBV29-1 and J is TRBJ2-1; a weak D match, TRBD2 (5 bases). The CDR3 covers 16 residues. The V gene lost 1 base and the J gene lost 9 bases, with 22 bases spanning the gap. Germline V gene lookup returns CDR1 SQVTM and CDR2 ANQGSEA. This CDR3 reads CSVEGGPTPITSEQFF. As DNA, the CDR3 is TGCAGCGTTGAAGGCGGGCCTACACCAATAACGAGTGAGCAGTTCTTC.

This clonotype has ten or more counts. The chain links TRBV7-8 to TRBJ2-3; D unclear. Between the trimmed V and J ends, which lost 5 bases and 0 bases, there was a span of 12 bases. Germline V CDR1 and CDR2: SGHVS, FQNEAQ. The CDR3 has 15 amino acids. Written as DNA, the CDR3 is TGTGCCAGCAGCCCATACACCCACAGCACAGATACGCAGTATTTT. Translated, it gives CASSPYTHSTDTQYF.